Shown below are 13 T cell receptor beta chains from a single sample sequenced in a study of T-cell reconstitution after alpha-beta-depleted transplantation in children. Preparation of the TCRbeta library involved a method that used unique molecular identifiers. In TCRdb, the PCR reads were re-called with MiXCR into one record per CDR3 protein. The sample holds about a million distinct CDR3 sequences, about 26% seen once. The sequences come from PBMCs, mostly from graft donor cells, collected 360 days after TCRalphabeta/CD19-depleted stem cell transplant. The receptors shown here come from a boy under two years old who had a stem cell transplant for SCID, so the T cells may come from the graft donor.

This clonotype was counted a single time. The chain combines TRBV30 with TRBJ2-5; 7 bases map to TRBD2. In germline, CDR1 is GTSNPN, CDR2 SVGIG (reference sequence). The ends lost 0 bases at V and 4 bases at J; junction bases unmatched: 11. The CDR3 extends over 16 amino acids. The CDR3 protein is CAWSVGLAAVRETQYF. The CDR3 DNA follows: TGTGCCTGGAGTGTAGGCCTAGCGGCGGTACGAGAGACCCAGTACTTC. The entire variable domain, with the rest obtained from reference TRBV30 and TRBJ2-5, is as follows: SQTIHQWPATLVQPVGSPLSLECTVEGTSNPNLYWYRQAAGRGLQLLFYSVGIGQISSEVPQNLSASRPQDRQFILSSKKLLLSDSGFYLCAWSVGLAAVRETQYFGPGTRLLVL.

The chain combines TRBV4-3 with TRBJ2-7; TRBD1 agrees at 8 bases. CDR3 length equals 17 residues. V lost 1 base to trimming and J lost 1 base; unmatched junction nucleotides: 9. From germline, CDR1 is LGHNA and CDR2 YSLEER. The DNA of the CDR3 is TGCGCCAGCAGCCAAGCCCTTTTGGACAGGGAGTCCTACGAGCAGTACTTC. Translating gives CASSQALLDRESYEQYF.

This clonotype was counted at least ten times. V is TRBV14 and J is TRBJ2-2, with D unresolved. The germline V gene encodes CDR1 SGHDN and CDR2 FVKESK. The CDR3 loop spans 14 amino acids. V was trimmed by 0 bases and J by 7 bases, leaving 9 bases between them. DNA of the CDR3: TGTGCCAGCAGCCAAGATTTGGCCCGCGGGGAGCTGTTTTTT. Translating gives CASSQDLARGELFF.

The chain recombines TRBV4-3 with TRBJ2-3; TRBD2 aligns across 10 bases. The CDR3 is 17 residues long. Per germline, CDR1 LGHNA and CDR2 YSLEER. Germline trimming cut 0 bases from V and 4 bases from J; bases unmatched to any gene: 7. The CDR3 reads CASSQETSGGGPDTQYF. In DNA, the CDR3 is TGCGCCAGCAGCCAAGAGACGAGCGGGGGGGGACCAGATACGCAGTATTTT.

The chain joins TRBV12-3 or TRBV12-4 to TRBJ2-2; D is ambiguous. The CDR3 covers 14 residues. Trimming cost V 3 bases and J 0 bases, with 5 bases left between them. The CDR3 region is CASSFLTNTGELFF. The DNA for the CDR3 is TGTGCCAGCAGTTTCCTAACGAACACCGGGGAGCTGTTTTTT.

The gene calls are TRBV6-5 and TRBJ2-2; 11 nucleotides line up with TRBD2. Germline V gene sequence: CDR1 MNHEY, CDR2 SVGAGI. V lost 0 bases and J lost 2; bases outside the gene matches: 5. The CDR3 consists of 18 residues. Here the CDR3 DNA reads TGTGCCAGCAGTTACTCGAAACTAGCGGGGGTCAACACCGGGGAGCTGTTTTTT. Translated, it gives CASSYSKLAGVNTGELFF.

This clonotype was found many times. V gene TRBV7-2 combines with J gene TRBJ2-1; 7 bases agree with TRBD2. Germline trimming cut 1 base from V and 5 bases from J; bases unmatched to any gene: 8. This CDR3 has 16 residues. The germline CDR1 and CDR2 sequences are SGHTA and FQGNSA. CDR3 DNA: TGTGCCAGCAGCTTAGAACCGCGGGGGACCCACAATGAGCAGTTCTTC. It codes for CASSLEPRGTHNEQFF. Combining the CDR3 with reference TRBV7-2 and TRBJ2-1 gives the whole variable domain GAGVSQSPSNKVTEKGKDVELRCDPISGHTALYWYRQSLGQGLEFLIYFQGNSAPDKSGLPSDRFSAERTGGSVSTLTIQRTQQEDSAVYLCASSLEPRGTHNEQFFGPGTRLTVL.

This chain links TRBV7-8 with TRBJ2-7, with D perhaps matching TRBD1 (6 bases). Germline values: CDR1 SGHVS, CDR2 FQNEAQ. The V and J ends lost 1 base and 4 bases respectively, with 14 bases between them. CDR3 length: 15 amino acids. This CDR3 is CASSLGTEHEYEQYF. DNA of the CDR3: TGTGCCAGCAGCTTAGGGACAGAGCATGAATACGAGCAGTACTTC.

The table lists this clonotype with a few counts. The chain links TRBV7-3 to TRBJ1-1; tentative D call: TRBD1 (5 bases). CDR1 and CDR2 (germline): SGHTA, FQGTGA. The CDR3 covers 13 residues. The V and J ends lost 0 bases and 6 bases respectively, with 8 bases between them. CDR3 DNA sequence: TGTGCCAGCAGCTTAACGGGGCTAGCTGAAGCTTTCTTT. It yields the protein CASSLTGLAEAFF.

V gene TRBV7-3 combines with J gene TRBJ2-3; 8 bases align to TRBD1. Germline assignment: CDR1 SGHTA and CDR2 FQGTGA. Germline trimming cut 5 bases from V and 1 base from J; bases unmatched to any gene: 8. There are 16 residues in the CDR3. The CDR3: CASSRTGGPGTDTQYF. The CDR3 region has the DNA TGTGCCAGCAGCCGCACAGGGGGTCCCGGCACAGATACGCAGTATTTT.

This clonotype was recorded only once. J is TRBJ1-5 and V is TRBV29-1; no firm D call. The length of the CDR3 is 14 residues. The V and J ends lost 6 bases and 0 bases respectively, with 12 bases between them. CDR1 and CDR2 (germline): SQVTM, ANQGSEA. This CDR3 reads CSVRTAGSNQPQHF. The DNA of the CDR3 is TGCAGCGTCCGGACGGCGGGTAGCAATCAGCCCCAGCATTTT.

This clonotype is a singleton in its sample. The chain has TRBV5-1 and TRBJ2-5; the D gene is possibly TRBD1 (6 bases). Germline V lookup: CDR1 SGHRS, CDR2 YFSETQ. This CDR3 is 14 amino acids long. Trimming removed 6 bases from V and 4 bases from J, with 16 bases in between. In DNA, the CDR3 is TGCGCCAGCACCCCAGACAGGCGCGGAGAGACCCAGTACTTC. This sequence encodes CASTPDRRGETQYF.

The V and J genes are TRBV2 and TRBJ1-2, with TRBD1 identical over 9 bases. V lost 6 bases, J lost 5 bases, and 1 base stayed unmatched. The CDR3 contains 12 residues. Germline V gene lookup returns CDR1 SNHLY and CDR2 FYNNEI. In DNA, the CDR3 is TGTGCCAGCAGAGGACAGGGGTATGGCTACACCTTC. Protein product: CASRGQGYGYTF.